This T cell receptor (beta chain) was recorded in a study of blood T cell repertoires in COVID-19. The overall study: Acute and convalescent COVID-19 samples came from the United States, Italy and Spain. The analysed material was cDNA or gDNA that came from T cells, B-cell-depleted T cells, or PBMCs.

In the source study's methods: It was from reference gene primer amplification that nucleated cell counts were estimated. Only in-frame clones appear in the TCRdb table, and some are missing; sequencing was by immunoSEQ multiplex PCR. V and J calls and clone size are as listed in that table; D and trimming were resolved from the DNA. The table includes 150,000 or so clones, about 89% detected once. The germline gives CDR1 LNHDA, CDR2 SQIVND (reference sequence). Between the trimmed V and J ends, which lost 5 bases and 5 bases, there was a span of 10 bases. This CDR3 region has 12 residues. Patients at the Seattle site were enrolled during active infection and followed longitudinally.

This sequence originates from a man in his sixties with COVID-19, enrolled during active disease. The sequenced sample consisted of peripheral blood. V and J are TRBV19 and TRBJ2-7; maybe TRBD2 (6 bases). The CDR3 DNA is TGTGCCAGTAGTCCTACTAGCAACGAGCAGTACTTC. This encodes CASSPTSNEQYF.